This TCR beta chain was sequenced in a study of blood T cell repertoires in COVID-19 (dated by TCRdb to the early 2020s). About the investigation overall: Samples from collaborators originated in the United States, Italy and Spain and spanned both the acute and convalescent phases of COVID-19. The material from the prospective study consisted of cDNA or gDNA derived from T cells, B-cell-depleted T cells, or PBMCs. The dataset comprised deeply sampled blood TCRbeta repertoires from subjects exposed to, actively infected with, or recovered from COVID-19. The repertoires were released in a freely available public database meant as a resource for research on the immune response to SARS-CoV-2. The samples were drawn from the first 160 participants of the ongoing ImmuneRACE study and from under 1,500 subjects provided by 6 global collaborators. Sample metadata almost always included a de-identified subject ID, COVID-19 status, age in years and sex. Where available, HLA class I and class II types were taken from metadata supplied by the sample provider and were not determined by assay-based typing.

About this clone: Its antigen is unknown. Base qualities were left out, and no much larger clone turns up one base away.

Collaborating institutions collected whole blood in K2EDTA tubes following their own protocols. For TCRbeta analysis, collaborator samples were shipped as frozen whole blood, as isolated PBMCs, or as DNA extracted from either sample type. General conclusions and limits of the study: How much clinical and demographic metadata was included differed by source and by participant, and the metadata was provided uncurated.

TCRbeta CDR3 regions were amplified from genomic DNA using the immunoSEQ Assay, a bias-controlled multiplex PCR. In the original analysis: Within the assay, amplification of reference gene primers was used to estimate how many nucleated cells each sample contained. To quantify the absolute abundance of each unique TCRbeta CDR3 rearrangement, sequence reads were collapsed and filtered. For each sample, productive Simpson clonality was calculated by taking the square root of Simpson's diversity index across productive rearrangements. TCRdb re-hosts the immuneACCESS table, in-frame sequences only. Its copies lack some clones; in the studies checked, an unresolved V gene accounts for under half of them, and the cause for the rest is not known. Clone size and V and J calls were adopted from that table, with D and trimming inferred from the DNA. A total of 300,000 or so clones appear in this sample, around four fifths of them only once. About 1.2% of the sample is in the top ten clones.

Relative to germline, V is 2 bases shorter and J is 5 bases shorter, with 9 bases between their ends. The CDR3 covers 13 residues, taking in both the cysteine and the phenylalanine. Of the read, only the CDR3 DNA is kept; its 39 bases are in frame from base 1. The germline V gene specifies MNHEY as CDR1 and SVGAGI as CDR2. This receptor was taken from a woman aged 50 to 65 with acute or convalescent COVID-19. This chain is built from TRBV6-5 and TRBJ1-1, with a tentative D gene TRBD1 over 5 matching bases. Sequenced: peripheral blood. The CDR3: CASSYEGETEAFF. The base sequence is TGTGCCAGCAGTTACGAAGGGGAAACTGAAGCTTTCTTT.